This T cell receptor (beta chain) is from a study of cytomegalovirus exposure and HLA in healthy donors. Vbeta (60) and Jbeta (13) primers were used in the PCR. Repertoires were generated with immunoSEQ multiplex PCR, while TCRdb's copy carries only in-frame clones and drops some. This table has about 110,000 clones, more than 65% appearing once. V was clipped by 2 bases and J by 7 bases; unmatched bases: 11. CDR3 length: 16 residues. Germline CDR1 reads MNHEY; CDR2 reads SVGAGI. The sequencing input was PBMCs. This TCR came from a young man in good health and CMV-seropositive. V is TRBV6-5 and J is TRBJ2-1; 7 bases align to TRBD1. The CDR3 protein is CASSYDPLGTVNEQFF. DNA for the CDR3: TGTGCCAGCAGTTACGACCCTTTAGGGACAGTTAATGAGCAGTTCTTC.